The present T cell receptor (beta chain) was sequenced within a study of OX40 agonist ivuxolimab in advanced cancers. About the research overall: People in dose escalation had one of these cancers: hepatocellular carcinoma, melanoma, renal cell or head and neck cancer.

Sequenced by immunoSEQ multiplex PCR; TCRdb stores in-frame clones only, minus some. The table includes approximately 76,000 clones, over 90% detected once. With 7 bases removed from V and 7 bases from J, the gap between germline ends came to 10 bases. The germline CDR1 and CDR2 sequences are LNHDA and SQIVND (reference sequence). The CDR3 length is 11 residues. The chain has TRBV19 and TRBJ1-1; D gene uncertain. The receptor was isolated from an adult with an advanced solid tumor such as melanoma, head and neck, liver or kidney cancer. Sequences were derived from CD4+ or CD8+ T cells sorted from blood, sampled in a trial of the OX40 agonist ivuxolimab. DNA of the CDR3: TGTGCCAGTACCCATGGGGTTGAAGCTTTCTTT. This codes for CASTHGVEAFF.